This paragraph covers one TCR beta chain sequence. The CDR3 has 14 residues. Germline V lookup: CDR1 DFQATT, CDR2 SNEGSKA (reference sequence). The germline V and J ends were trimmed by 6 bases and 1 base, with 12 bases remaining between them. This entry comes from a study of Graves' ophthalmopathy and Graves' hyperthyroidism. RNA transcripts yielded amplified TCR beta CDR3 regions. RT-PCR in the first round used HTBI primers; a second-round multiplex PCR followed. TCRdb re-called the multiplex PCR reads with MiXCR, one entry per CDR3 protein. The sample holds about 1.2 million distinct CDR3 sequences, 36% seen once.

The sample was peripheral blood or thyroid tissue (not recorded which). The origin of this receptor is an adult man with Graves' hyperthyroidism. J is TRBJ2-2 and V is TRBV20-1; D not certain. Here the CDR3 DNA reads TGCAGTGCCACGGTTGAGAAGAACACCGGGGAGCTGTTTTTT. Residues: CSATVEKNTGELFF.